The 3 T cell receptor beta chains reported below all come from one sample, sequenced in a study of T cells in Graves' hyperthyroidism and ophthalmopathy. What was amplified from RNA transcripts were TCR beta CDR3 regions. The HTBI primer set served for first-round RT-PCR of the TCR CDR3. TCRdb re-called the multiplex PCR reads through MiXCR, storing one row per CDR3 protein. The sample carries approximately 870,000 distinct CDR3 sequences, over 35% recorded once. The sequencing input was blood. The receptors were sampled from a young man with Graves' hyperthyroidism.

In regard to this clonotype: A much larger clone lies a single base off, so this may be a read error. V gene TRBV5-1 combines with J gene TRBJ1-2; 7 bases are a match to TRBD1. Germline assignment: CDR1 SGHRS and CDR2 YFSETQ. After removal of 3 bases from V and 3 bases from J, the junction contained 5 bases not matched to a gene. The CDR3 is made up of 14 amino acids. This CDR3 is CASSSQGSYYGYTF. The DNA for the CDR3 is TGCGCCAGCAGCTCACAGGGGTCCTACTATGGCTACACCTTC.

The chain is built from TRBV19 and TRBJ1-5; D is unresolved. V was clipped by 5 bases and J by 9 bases, with 8 bases between them. The CDR3 sequence is 11 residues long. Germline CDR1 and CDR2: LNHDA and SQIVND (reference sequence). Here the CDR3 DNA reads TGTGCCAGTAGTTCCCGCTCGCCCCAGCATTTT. Encoded protein: CASSSRSPQHF.

This clonotype has just a few counts. V is TRBV7-9 and J is TRBJ1-1, with no clear D. Trimming left V 3 bases short and J 0 bases short, with 11 bases between. Per the germline V gene, CDR1 is SEHNR and CDR2 is FQNEAQ (reference sequence). The CDR3 runs 15 residues. CDR3 DNA: TGTGCCAGCAGCTTGGTACCGCGAATGAACACTGAAGCTTTCTTT. Its translation is CASSLVPRMNTEAFF.